These T cell receptor beta chains were read from a single sample in a study of blood T cell repertoires in COVID-19. TCRdb's copy holds only in-frame clones and misses some; the assay was immunoSEQ multiplex PCR. The table has approximately 93,000 clones, 75% to 90% seen once. Sequenced sample: peripheral blood. Receptor source: a human donor in a cohort sampled during active COVID-19. CDR3s include the opening cysteine and the closing phenylalanine or tryptophan. Each record gives: clone size, V gene, J gene, CDR3 protein. Only part of the rows carry a size: once, few, many, or a class if the clone is expanded.

abundance: once
v_gene: TRBV3-1/TRBV3-2
j_gene: TRBJ1-2
CDR3aa: CASSQGGAVGYTF

abundance: NA
v_gene: TRBV15
j_gene: TRBJ1-4
CDR3aa: CATSRDVGTNEKLFF

abundance: NA
v_gene: TRBV12-3/TRBV12-4
j_gene: TRBJ1-2
CDR3aa: CASSSETNYGYTF

abundance: NA
v_gene: TRBV6-2/TRBV6-3
j_gene: TRBJ2-1
CDR3aa: CASSPLSGWAYNEQFF

abundance: few
v_gene: TRBV7-9
j_gene: TRBJ2-7
CDR3aa: CASSRVAGVENEQYF

abundance: NA
v_gene: TRBV5-1
j_gene: TRBJ2-3
CDR3aa: CASSSITGAGDTQYF

abundance: few
v_gene: TRBV3-1/TRBV3-2
j_gene: TRBJ1-1
CDR3aa: CASSPTGMNTEAFF

abundance: NA
v_gene: TRBV5-4
j_gene: TRBJ1-2
CDR3aa: CATYRGDGYGYTF

abundance: NA
v_gene: TRBV5-8
j_gene: TRBJ2-7
CDR3aa: CASSITAGFREQYF

abundance: once
v_gene: TRBV11-2
j_gene: TRBJ2-2
CDR3aa: CASSLDPPNTGELFF

abundance: NA
v_gene: TRBV2
j_gene: TRBJ2-1
CDR3aa: CASSEVASGLSSYNEQFF

abundance: once
v_gene: TRBV12-3/TRBV12-4
j_gene: TRBJ2-1
CDR3aa: CASQGSSYNEQFF

abundance: NA
v_gene: TRBV19
j_gene: TRBJ2-7
CDR3aa: CASSLRLAGEGEQYF

abundance: NA
v_gene: TRBV6-5
j_gene: TRBJ1-5
CDR3aa: CASSDHRGFEPQHF

abundance: once
v_gene: TRBV29-1
j_gene: TRBJ2-3
CDR3aa: CTGGLSYSDTQYF

abundance: NA
v_gene: TRBV3-1/TRBV3-2
j_gene: TRBJ2-3
CDR3aa: CASSQDLSTDTQYF

abundance: NA
v_gene: TRBV10-3
j_gene: TRBJ2-1
CDR3aa: CAISTSAGGYNEQFF

abundance: NA
v_gene: TRBV6-5
j_gene: TRBJ1-4
CDR3aa: CASSYSGTQTGEKLFF

abundance: NA
v_gene: TRBV5-1
j_gene: TRBJ1-5
CDR3aa: CASSLGGRPGDQPQHF

abundance: NA
v_gene: TRBV7-8
j_gene: TRBJ2-6
CDR3aa: CASSLRQGARSGANVLTF

abundance: NA
v_gene: TRBV18
j_gene: TRBJ1-1
CDR3aa: CASSPSTGRNTEAFF

abundance: NA
v_gene: TRBV7-9
j_gene: TRBJ1-2
CDR3aa: CASSFGTGDGYTF

abundance: once
v_gene: TRBV5-4
j_gene: TRBJ2-1
CDR3aa: CASSLGLASDEQFF

abundance: NA
v_gene: TRBV2
j_gene: TRBJ2-3
CDR3aa: CASRESSGTSGRGGNFDTQYF

abundance: NA
v_gene: TRBV7-2
j_gene: TRBJ2-5
CDR3aa: CASRPQTSQETQYF

abundance: NA
v_gene: TRBV10-3
j_gene: TRBJ2-1
CDR3aa: CAISTRDNYNEQFF

abundance: NA
v_gene: TRBV27
j_gene: TRBJ2-2
CDR3aa: CASKRNTGELFF

abundance: NA
v_gene: TRBV3-1/TRBV3-2
j_gene: TRBJ1-4
CDR3aa: CASSQGTGGTNEKLFF

abundance: once
v_gene: TRBV12-3/TRBV12-4
j_gene: TRBJ2-5
CDR3aa: CASSPRGETQYF

abundance: NA
v_gene: TRBV2
j_gene: TRBJ2-3
CDR3aa: CAEGSGASTDTQYF

abundance: NA
v_gene: TRBV15
j_gene: TRBJ1-5
CDR3aa: CATSRGEPGQPQHF

abundance: NA
v_gene: TRBV10-1
j_gene: TRBJ2-2
CDR3aa: CASSLQGLTGELFF

abundance: once
v_gene: TRBV28
j_gene: TRBJ1-1
CDR3aa: CAAYRVGTEAFF

abundance: once
v_gene: TRBV24-1
j_gene: TRBJ2-5
CDR3aa: CATSDPGAEEGTQYF

abundance: NA
v_gene: TRBV7-3
j_gene: TRBJ2-2
CDR3aa: CASSLGQGDTGELFF

abundance: NA
v_gene: TRBV28
j_gene: TRBJ2-3
CDR3aa: CASSLLLPGLATSTDTQYF

abundance: once
v_gene: TRBV19
j_gene: TRBJ2-2
CDR3aa: CASSTSGYTGELFF

abundance: NA
v_gene: TRBV11-2
j_gene: TRBJ1-1
CDR3aa: CASSLQGDTEAFF

abundance: NA
v_gene: TRBV5-6
j_gene: TRBJ2-2
CDR3aa: CASSLEWEFTGELFF

abundance: many
v_gene: TRBV2
j_gene: TRBJ1-2
CDR3aa: CASSEWGHYGYTF

abundance: NA
v_gene: TRBV7-3
j_gene: TRBJ1-2
CDR3aa: CASSPGQTNYGYTF

abundance: NA
v_gene: TRBV18
j_gene: TRBJ1-1
CDR3aa: CASSPGTGWEAFF

abundance: few
v_gene: TRBV28
j_gene: TRBJ2-7
CDR3aa: CASSPFPILAYEQYF

abundance: NA
v_gene: TRBV4-2
j_gene: TRBJ2-7
CDR3aa: CASSQRILGTSGVYEQYF

abundance: once
v_gene: TRBV10-3
j_gene: TRBJ1-5
CDR3aa: CAISESWGDSSNQPQHF

abundance: NA
v_gene: TRBV2
j_gene: TRBJ1-4
CDR3aa: CASRTGNEKLFF